The sequence of this T cell receptor (beta chain) was determined in a study of blood T cell repertoires in COVID-19. Turning to the study itself: Researchers got acute and convalescent COVID-19 samples from the United States, Italy and Spain.

As originally analysed: Scientists estimated how many nucleated cells there were by amplifying reference gene primers. Measured with immunoSEQ multiplex PCR; TCRdb has only the in-frame clones, and not every one. V and J calls plus clone size are reproduced from that table; the DNA served to infer D and trimming. The sample contains fewer than 650,000 clones, 85% to 90% of which appear only once. This CDR3 is 15 amino acids long. Germline values: CDR1 WNHNN, CDR2 SYGVQD (reference sequence). V lost 0 bases to trimming and J lost 4 bases; unmatched junction nucleotides: 1. Seattle researchers signed up patients amid active infection and tracked them longitudinally.

The rearrangement uses TRBV10-1 and TRBJ2-2; TRBD2 matches 8 bases. The sequence was collected from a woman aged 45-65 years with COVID-19, enrolled during active disease. Sample: peripheral blood. The chain's CDR3 is CASSESRGVTGELFF. CDR3 coding DNA: TGCGCCAGCAGTGAGTCGCGGGGGGTCACCGGGGAGCTGTTTTTT.